This T cell receptor beta chain was observed in a study of technical replicates of blood from a few donors. CDR1 is GTSNPN and CDR2 is SVGIG in the germline V gene (reference sequence). There are 15 residues in the CDR3. J was trimmed by 8 bases and V by 1 base; bases with no gene match: 9. Data came from immunoSEQ multiplex PCR; TCRdb stores just in-frame clones and leaves some out. The table has 80,000 to 95,000 clones, about 91% seen once. What was sequenced was T cells isolated from PBMCs. This TCR came from a human donor in good health. The chain joins TRBV30 to TRBJ1-4; 8 positions agree with TRBD1. This chain's CDR3 is CAWSAPGTGGEKLFF. The CDR3 coding sequence is TGTGCCTGGAGTGCCCCCGGGACAGGAGGGGAAAAACTGTTTTTT.